The clone carrying this T cell receptor beta chain showed up just a few times. Germline loops: CDR1 SGHKS, CDR2 YYEKEE (reference sequence). This CDR3 has 15 residues. V gave up 0 bases and J gave up 4 bases; unmatched junction bases: 5. Original analysis: Scientists estimated how many nucleated cells there were by amplifying reference gene primers. Profiled with immunoSEQ multiplex PCR; TCRdb holds only in-frame clones, not every one. That table supplies the V and J calls and clone size; D and trimming were determined from the DNA. This table holds around 70,000 clones, 75% to 85% found once. This sample is drawn from a study of blood T cell repertoires in COVID-19. Study summary: The United States, Italy and Spain were the sources of the acute and convalescent COVID-19 samples. PBMCs, B-cell-depleted T cells, or T cells provided the cDNA or gDNA that made up the material.

V gene TRBV5-5 combines with J gene TRBJ2-7; 9 bases fit TRBD1. This TCR was recovered from a man between 65 and 80 years old who had recovered from COVID-19. Input material: peripheral blood. The DNA of the CDR3 is TGTGCCAGCAGCTTGGAGGACAGGGGTACATACGAGCAGTACTTC. Its protein product is CASSLEDRGTYEQYF.